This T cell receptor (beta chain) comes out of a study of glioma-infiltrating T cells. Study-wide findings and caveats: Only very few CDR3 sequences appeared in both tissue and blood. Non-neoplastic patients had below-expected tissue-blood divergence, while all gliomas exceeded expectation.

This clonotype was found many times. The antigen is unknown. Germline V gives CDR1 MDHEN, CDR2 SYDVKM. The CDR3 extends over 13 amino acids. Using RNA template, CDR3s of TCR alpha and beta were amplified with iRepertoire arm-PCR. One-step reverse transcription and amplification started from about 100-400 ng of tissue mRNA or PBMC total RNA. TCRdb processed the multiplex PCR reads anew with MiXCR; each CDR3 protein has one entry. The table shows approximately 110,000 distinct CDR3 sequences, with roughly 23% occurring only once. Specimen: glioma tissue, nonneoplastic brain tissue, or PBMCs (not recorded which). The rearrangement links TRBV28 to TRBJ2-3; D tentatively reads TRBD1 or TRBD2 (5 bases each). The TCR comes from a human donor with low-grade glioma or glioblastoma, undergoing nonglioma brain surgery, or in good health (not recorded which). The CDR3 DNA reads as TGTGTCATCCGGGACCGACTCACAGATACGCAGTATTTT. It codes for CVIRDRLTDTQYF.